Shown below are 29 T cell receptor beta chains from a single sample sequenced in a study of T cells in Graves' hyperthyroidism and ophthalmopathy. RNA transcripts provided the source from which TCR beta CDR3 regions were amplified. Using the HTBI primer set, a first-round RT-PCR was run on the TCR CDR3. TCRdb recomputed calls from the multiplex PCR reads with MiXCR, one row per CDR3 protein. The repertoire includes a few hundred thousand distinct CDR3 sequences, around 15% of them detected once, and roughly 17% sits in the top ten. The sample taken for sequencing was blood. These receptors were collected from a woman under 30 with Graves' hyperthyroidism.

The chain links TRBV5-1 to TRBJ1-1; 7 bases fit TRBD1. With 3 bases clipped from V and 4 bases from J, the junction kept 12 bases outside the gene matches. CDR1 and CDR2 from the germline V gene are SGHRS and YFSETQ. This CDR3 has 16 residues. This chain's CDR3 is CASSSRFFGDSTEAFF. The CDR3 coding sequence is TGCGCCAGCAGCTCCCGGTTCTTTGGGGACAGCACTGAAGCTTTCTTT.

This clonotype was recorded at least ten times. The chain carries TRBV29-1 and TRBJ2-3; D is uncertain. V lost 1 base, J lost 6 bases, and 8 bases lay in between. The CDR3 loop spans 12 amino acids. Germline V gene sequence: CDR1 SQVTM, CDR2 ANQGSEA. CDR3 region: CSVEGGVDTQYF. DNA of the CDR3: TGCAGCGTTGAAGGGGGTGTGGATACGCAGTATTTT.

The CDR3 is CASSLVAGAINEQFF. The CDR3 DNA is TGCGCCAGCAGCTTGGTCGCAGGGGCTATCAATGAGCAGTTCTTC. The chain carries TRBV5-1 and TRBJ2-1; D may be TRBD1 (6 bases). Germline V gene sequence: CDR1 SGHRS, CDR2 YFSETQ. V lost 0 bases, J lost 6 bases, and 13 bases lay in between. The CDR3 covers 15 residues.

The V and J genes are TRBV5-4 and TRBJ2-7, with TRBD1 matching 10 bases. The J segment lost 2 bases and the V segment lost 4 bases, leaving 6 bases of the junction unmatched. This CDR3 is 15 amino acids long. Germline V gene sequence: CDR1 SGHNT, CDR2 YYREEE (reference sequence). The CDR3 spells CASSVLGTGAYEQYF. In DNA form, the CDR3 reads TGTGCCAGCAGCGTCCTGGGGACAGGGGCCTACGAGCAGTACTTC.

V usage is TRBV20-1 and J usage is TRBJ1-2, with 9 bases matching TRBD1. This CDR3 has 14 residues. Trimming removed 6 bases from V and 4 bases from J; junction bases left unmatched: 9. Germline CDR1 is DFQATT and CDR2 is SNEGSKA (reference sequence). This chain's CDR3 is CSAPEDRGGYGYTF. The CDR3, as DNA: TGCAGTGCCCCCGAGGACAGGGGAGGCTATGGCTACACCTTC.

This clonotype was recorded many times. The genes are TRBV27 and TRBJ2-5; D is perhaps TRBD2 (6 bases). Germline CDR1 reads MNHEY; CDR2 reads SMNVEV (reference sequence). The CDR3 loop spans 14 amino acids. V gave up 5 bases and J gave up 5 bases, with 15 bases separating them. The CDR3: CASSPGAGRETQYF. The CDR3 DNA reads as TGTGCCAGCAGTCCCGGAGCAGGGAGGGAGACCCAGTACTTC.

This clonotype was observed at least ten times. The CDR3 DNA is TGTGCCACCAGTGACCAGAGGACAGGGAGCACTGAAGCTTTCTTT. It codes for CATSDQRTGSTEAFF. The J gene is TRBJ1-1, the V gene TRBV24-1; TRBD1 matches 8 bases. The germline V gene has CDR1 KGHDR and CDR2 SFDVKD. V lost 4 bases and J lost 4; bases outside the gene matches: 7. The CDR3 consists of 15 residues.

The table lists this clonotype with many counts. The chain joins TRBV3-1 to TRBJ2-1; 9 nucleotides agree with TRBD2. This CDR3 has 16 amino acids. CDR1 and CDR2 (germline): LGHDT, YNNKEL (reference sequence). The V and J ends lost 1 base and 9 bases, in that order; junction bases with no gene match: 10. The CDR3 here is CASSQASSGRMVEQFF. The CDR3 coding sequence is TGTGCCAGCAGCCAAGCGTCCAGCGGGAGGATGGTTGAGCAGTTCTTC.

This clonotype occurred many times. The chain combines TRBV27 with TRBJ1-6; TRBD1 matches at 8 bases. The germline CDR1 and CDR2 sequences are MNHEY and SMNVEV (reference sequence). J was trimmed by 10 bases and V by 3 bases; bases with no gene match: 11. The CDR3 totals 16 residues. CDR3 region: CASSFTTRQGTSPLHF. The CDR3 nucleotides are TGTGCCAGCAGTTTCACGACTCGACAGGGGACCTCACCCCTCCACTTT.

This clonotype was detected ten times or more. V and J are TRBV6-1 and TRBJ1-4, with 8 bases fitting TRBD1. This CDR3 spans 16 amino acids. Per the germline V gene, CDR1 is MNHNS and CDR2 is SASEGT. The ends lost 6 bases at V and 8 bases at J; junction bases unmatched: 14. The CDR3 region has the DNA TGTGCCAGCAGCTCGTCCTACGGACAGGGAGGCGAAAAACTGTTTTTT. Protein sequence: CASSSSYGQGGEKLFF.

In its sample, this clonotype was seen many times. The chain employs TRBV30 and TRBJ2-3; possible D gene TRBD1, 6 bases. In germline, CDR1 is GTSNPN, CDR2 SVGIG (reference sequence). Trimming pared 1 base from V and 8 bases from J, leaving 13 bases between. This CDR3 is 13 amino acids long. The CDR3 coding sequence is TGTGCCTGGAGTGAGGGGACATACGGTACGCAGTATTTT. Its translation is CAWSEGTYGTQYF.

V gene TRBV29-1 combines with J gene TRBJ2-3; D tentatively reads TRBD1 or TRBD2 (5 bases each). Trimming left V 5 bases short and J 2 bases short, with 17 bases between. Per the germline V gene, CDR1 is SQVTM and CDR2 is ANQGSEA. The CDR3 runs to 15 residues. The CDR3, as DNA: TGCAGCGTTCAGAGAGAGGGGCTACACACAGATACGCAGTATTTT. This translates into CSVQREGLHTDTQYF.

Only a few counts were recorded for this clonotype. The genes are TRBV7-9 and TRBJ1-1; D perhaps matches TRBD1 (5 bases). The ends were cut back, 2 bases at V and 5 bases at J, with 15 bases in the middle. Per the germline V gene, CDR1 is SEHNR and CDR2 is FQNEAQ (reference sequence). This CDR3 is built from 15 residues. CDR3 DNA sequence: TGTGCCAGCAGCTTAAGAGTAGGGGCCGTTACTGAAGCTTTCTTT. This sequence encodes CASSLRVGAVTEAFF.

This clonotype was seen many times. The chain is built from TRBV18 and TRBJ2-3; D ambiguous. V lost 5 bases, J lost 5 bases, and 2 bases lay in between. Germline CDR1 reads KGHSH; CDR2 reads LQKENI. The CDR3 spans 10 residues. The CDR3 sequence is CASSEDTQYF. The CDR3 nucleotides are TGTGCCAGCTCAGAAGATACGCAGTATTTT.

In its sample, this clonotype was seen a few times. Possible read error: a much larger clone is one base away. This chain connects TRBV6-1 to TRBJ2-2; the D call may be TRBD1 or TRBD2 (5 bases each). The CDR3 is 16 amino acids. Germline V gene data show CDR1 as MNHNS and CDR2 as SASEGT. Trimming shortened V by 5 bases and J by 5 bases, and 18 bases separated the two germline ends. This CDR3 reads CASSPGTGRDTGELFF. CDR3 nucleotide sequence: TGTGCCAGCAGTCCCGGGACGGGAAGGGATACCGGGGAGCTGTTTTTT.

The sample holds a few counts of this clonotype. The rearrangement uses TRBV4-1 and TRBJ2-1, with D unresolved. Germline V gene sequence: CDR1 MGHRA, CDR2 YSYEKL. Between the trimmed V and J ends, which lost 0 bases and 2 bases, there was a span of 5 bases. There are 14 residues in the CDR3. The CDR3 coding sequence is TGCGCCAGCAGCCAAGATGGGACCTACAATGAGCAGTTCTTC. Translated: CASSQDGTYNEQFF.

This clonotype was detected many times. This chain links TRBV11-2 with TRBJ2-1, with 8 bases fitting TRBD2. The CDR3 totals 16 residues. The J segment lost 4 bases and the V segment lost 5 bases, leaving 10 bases of the junction unmatched. Looked up from germline, CDR1 is SGHAT and CDR2 is FQNNGV. The CDR3 loop reads CASSPGGLAGYNEQFF. The CDR3 region has the DNA TGTGCCAGCAGCCCCGGGGGTCTAGCGGGTTACAATGAGCAGTTCTTC.

This clonotype was observed at least ten times. This chain uses TRBV5-5 with TRBJ1-6, with TRBD1 matching 8 bases. Germline CDR1 and CDR2: SGHKS and YYEKEE (reference sequence). J was trimmed by 7 bases and V by 3 bases; bases with no gene match: 9. The CDR3 totals 16 residues. The CDR3 nucleotides read TGTGCCAGCAGCTCACCGGGACAGGAAGCCAATTCACCCCTCCACTTT. Its protein product is CASSSPGQEANSPLHF. Supplemented by reference TRBV5-5 and TRBJ1-6, the full variable domain reads DAGVTQSPTHLIKTRGQQVTLRCSPISGHKSVSWYQQVLGQGPQFIFQYYEKEERGRGNFPDRFSARQFPNYSSELNVNALLLGDSALYLCASSSPGQEANSPLHFGNGTRLTVT.

This clonotype was found many times. This chain joins TRBV24-1 and TRBJ2-5, with 7 positions matching TRBD1. CDR3 length equals 15 residues. Germline-derived CDR1 and CDR2 are KGHDR and SFDVKD. Germline trimming cut 7 bases from V and 2 bases from J; bases unmatched to any gene: 9. CDR3 bases: TGTGCCACCAGCAATGGACAGGTTATACAAGAGACCCAGTACTTC. This codes for CATSNGQVIQETQYF.

The sample holds a few counts of this clonotype. The chain has TRBV30 and TRBJ1-1; D call uncertain. The length of the CDR3 is 14 residues. Trimming removed 4 bases at V and 0 bases at J, with 12 bases between. The germline V gene has CDR1 GTSNPN and CDR2 SVGIG (reference sequence). The CDR3 DNA is TGTGCCTGGACGGGGATCCGGCTGAACACTGAAGCTTTCTTT. Amino acids: CAWTGIRLNTEAFF.

Ten or more counts support this clonotype. The chain joins TRBV2 to TRBJ2-3; D perhaps matches TRBD2 (5 bases). Germline loops: CDR1 SNHLY, CDR2 FYNNEI. The CDR3 has 14 amino acids. The V gene lost 7 bases and the J gene lost 2 bases, with 13 bases spanning the gap. The CDR3: CASTKDSNTDTQYF. The DNA for the CDR3 is TGTGCCAGCACCAAGGACTCGAACACAGATACGCAGTATTTT. Full variable domain (outside the CDR3, taken from reference TRBV2 and TRBJ2-3): EPEVTQTPSHQVTQMGQEVILRCVPISNHLYFYWYRQILGQKVEFLVSFYNNEISEKSEIFDDQFSVERPDGSNFTLKIRSTKLEDSAMYFCASTKDSNTDTQYFGPGTRLTVL.

V and J are TRBV7-3 and TRBJ2-2; 9 bases are shared with TRBD1. CDR3 length: 15 residues. After removal of 2 bases from V and 6 bases from J, the junction contained 4 bases not matched to a gene. Germline V lookup: CDR1 SGHTA, CDR2 FQGTGA. The CDR3 bases are TGTGCCAGCAGCTTACAACAGGGGGCGGCCGGGGAGCTGTTTTTT. It yields the protein CASSLQQGAAGELFF.

The V gene is TRBV12-3 or TRBV12-4, the J gene TRBJ2-7; TRBD2 aligns across 10 bases. V lost 4 bases to trimming and J lost 7 bases; unmatched junction nucleotides: 7. The CDR3 is 14 amino acids. The CDR3 protein is CASSSGLAKGEQYF. CDR3 DNA: TGTGCCAGCAGTTCGGGACTAGCGAAGGGGGAGCAGTACTTC.

This clonotype appeared a few times. The chain combines TRBV19 with TRBJ1-5; D is unclear. The CDR3 runs to 13 residues. Trimming removed 3 bases from V and 9 bases from J, with 12 bases in between. Germline CDR1 is LNHDA and CDR2 is SQIVND (reference sequence). CDR3 sequence: CASSIVSWPPQHF. For the CDR3, the DNA is TGTGCCAGTAGTATCGTTAGTTGGCCGCCCCAGCATTTT. Full variable domain (missing parts from reference TRBV19 and TRBJ1-5): DGGITQSPKYLFRKEGQNVTLSCEQNLNHDAMYWYRQDPGQGLRLIYYSQIVNDFQKGDIAEGYSVSREKKESFPLTVTSAQKNPTAFYLCASSIVSWPPQHFGDGTRLSIL.

This clonotype was seen repeatedly, ten times or more. CDR3 amino acids: CASSVGGREWDNEQFF. As DNA, the CDR3 is TGTGCCAGCAGCGTAGGAGGGCGGGAGTGGGACAATGAGCAGTTCTTC. The genes are TRBV9 and TRBJ2-1; the match to TRBD2 covers 7 bases. Unmatched junction bases numbered 8, after V lost 0 bases and J lost 5 bases. This CDR3 is 16 amino acids long. Germline V lookup: CDR1 SGDLS, CDR2 YYNGEE.

In the case of this clonotype: As the CDR3 is not closed by the conserved phenylalanine or tryptophan, this likely results from a read error. The chain links TRBV4-2 to TRBJ2-5, with 7 bases lining up with TRBD2. Germline V gene lookup returns CDR1 LGHNA and CDR2 YNFKEQ. Trimming took 1 base from V and 5 from J; bases not matched to a gene: 10. The CDR3 is 16 amino acids. The CDR3 bases are TGTGCCAGCAGCCAAGCGGGGACGCAGGGAGGGGAGACCCAGTACCTC. Its translation is CASSQAGTQGGETQYL.

This clonotype was recorded at least ten times. This rearrangement joins TRBV7-3 to TRBJ1-1; D possibly corresponds to TRBD1 (5 bases). CDR3 length: 16 residues. V lost 4 bases and J 1 base, leaving 16 bases between the germline ends. Germline V lookup: CDR1 SGHTA, CDR2 FQGTGA. CDR3 sequence (DNA): TGTGCCAGCAGCTGGCGGGGCGACGGGGCGAACACTGAAGCTTTCTTT. Residues: CASSWRGDGANTEAFF.

At least ten counts were recorded for this clonotype. The DNA of the CDR3 is TGTGCCAGCAGCTTAAAGAACAGGTTAACGAACACTGAAGCTTTCTTT. This codes for CASSLKNRLTNTEAFF. The genes are TRBV11-3 and TRBJ1-1, with D perhaps TRBD1 (5 bases). The CDR3 covers 16 residues. From germline, CDR1 is SGHNT and CDR2 YENEEA. V lost 2 bases and J lost 1, with 14 bases in between.

V and J are TRBV7-2 and TRBJ2-1, with TRBD2 matching 13 bases. Germline CDR1 SGHTA, CDR2 FQGNSA. The ends lost 7 bases at V and 5 bases at J; junction bases unmatched: 11. The CDR3 sequence is 17 residues long. CDR3: CASTSRTSGSSDNEQFF. In nucleotides, the CDR3 is TGTGCCAGCACCTCTCGGACTAGCGGGAGTTCAGACAATGAGCAGTTCTTC.